This entry lists 5 T cell receptor beta chains sequenced from one sample in a study of cytomegalovirus exposure and HLA in healthy donors. Primers included in the PCR were 60 Vbeta and 13 Jbeta primers. The protocol was immunoSEQ multiplex PCR, while the TCRdb copy is restricted to in-frame clones and leaves out a portion. The sample contains about 110,000 clones, roughly 80% of which appear only once. Sequencing was carried out using PBMCs. Receptors were obtained from a woman aged 40 to 50 in good health and CMV-seropositive.

CDR3 coding DNA: TGTGCCATCACCAGCGAGCGGGAGCCCCCGAATGAGCAGTTCTTC. Its translation: CAITSEREPPNEQFF. The genes are TRBV10-3 and TRBJ2-1; 8 bases are a match to TRBD2. The CDR3 runs 15 residues. Per the germline V gene, CDR1 is ENHRY and CDR2 is SYGVKD. V shed 7 bases and J 7 bases; nucleotides not matched to a gene: 12.

This sequence joins TRBV7-2 and TRBJ1-6; no firm D call. Per the germline V gene, CDR1 is SGHTA and CDR2 is FQGNSA. The CDR3 is made up of 15 amino acids. Trimming removed 0 bases at V and 0 bases at J, with 3 bases between. The CDR3 loop is CASSLAFSYNSPLHF. The CDR3 DNA is TGTGCCAGCAGCTTAGCCTTCTCCTATAATTCACCCCTCCACTTT.

Of note for this clone: One end of the junction varies from germline; a read error may be responsible. The CDR3 region has the DNA TGTTCCAGCACCCTCAGGGGGGACACCCCAGCTTTCTTT. Residues: CSSTLRGDTPAFF. The V and J genes are TRBV7-9 and TRBJ1-1, with TRBD1 identical over 7 bases. Germline CDR1 reads SEHNR; CDR2 reads FQNEAQ (reference sequence). The CDR3 contains 13 residues.

The J gene is TRBJ2-2, the V gene TRBV7-8; D not certain. This CDR3 is 13 amino acids long. Germline V gene sequence: CDR1 SGHVS, CDR2 FQNEAQ. Trimming took 0 bases from V and 9 from J, leaving 8 bases between them. The CDR3 region is CASSLARVRELFF. The CDR3 bases are TGTGCCAGCAGCTTAGCTCGGGTTCGGGAGCTGTTTTTT.

The chain employs TRBV5-1 and TRBJ2-2, with D maybe TRBD2 (5 bases). Germline CDR1 SGHRS, CDR2 YFSETQ. This CDR3 contains 13 residues. V was clipped by 7 bases and J by 5 bases, with 12 bases between them. In DNA form, the CDR3 reads TGCGCCAGCCGGACTGGGTCTACCGGGGAGCTGTTTTTT. Translation gives CASRTGSTGELFF. Complete variable domain (other parts from reference TRBV5-1 and TRBJ2-2): KAGVTQTPRYLIKTRGQQVTLSCSPISGHRSVSWYQQTPGQGLQFLFEYFSETQRNKGNFPGRFSGRQFSNSRSEMNVSTLELGDSALYLCASRTGSTGELFFGEGSRLTVL.